What follows are 26 T cell receptor beta chains derived from one specimen sequenced in a study of T cell responses to AZD1222 COVID-19 vaccine. Sequenced by immunoSEQ multiplex PCR; TCRdb stores in-frame clones only, minus some. The table includes 180,000 or so clones, roughly nine tenths detected once. Sequencing used peripheral blood, obtained on day 0 of AZD1222 vaccination. These receptors were collected from an adult in good health.

This chain links TRBV18 with TRBJ2-7, with a weak D call TRBD1 (5 bases). Germline V CDR1 and CDR2: KGHSH, LQKENI. CDR3 size: 13 residues. The ends were cut back, 6 bases at V and 0 bases at J, with 9 bases in the middle. CDR3 bases: TGTGCCAGCTCTCCGGACACCTCCTACGAGCAGTACTTC. Amino acids: CASSPDTSYEQYF.

The chain uses TRBV10-3 and TRBJ1-1; D is unclear. Germline lookup yields CDR1 ENHRY and CDR2 SYGVKD. V was cut by 0 bases and J by 12 bases, with 17 bases left in between. The CDR3 has 14 residues. The CDR3 bases are TGTGCCATCAGTGAGTCGACTCTAGGACGGGAAACTTTCTTT. Translating it yields CAISESTLGRETFF.

This chain connects TRBV7-2 to TRBJ2-2, with unresolved D. Between the trimmed V and J ends, which lost 4 bases and 5 bases, there was a span of 2 bases. Germline V gene sequence: CDR1 SGHTA, CDR2 FQGNSA. The CDR3 covers 11 residues. CDR3: CASSSTGELFF. CDR3 nucleotide sequence: TGTGCCAGCAGCTCGACCGGGGAGCTGTTTTTT.

This clone occurred once. This chain links TRBV29-1 with TRBJ2-2; 12 bases are shared with TRBD1. Germline CDR1 reads SQVTM; CDR2 reads ANQGSEA. With 6 bases clipped from V and 5 bases from J, the junction kept 13 bases outside the gene matches. The CDR3 sequence is 17 residues long. The CDR3 protein is CSVRKTGTGGNTGELFF. The CDR3 DNA sequence: TGCAGCGTCCGTAAAACCGGGACAGGGGGCAATACCGGGGAGCTGTTTTTT.

This rearrangement joins TRBV19 to TRBJ1-1; D remains unclear. CDR1 and CDR2 from the germline V gene are LNHDA and SQIVND (reference sequence). The CDR3 covers 14 residues. V shed 5 bases and J shed 0 bases, with 10 bases lying between them. The CDR3 nucleotides read TGTGCCAGTAGTTTCCTTCGCATGAACACTGAAGCTTTCTTT. It codes for CASSFLRMNTEAFF.

The CDR3 DNA reads as TGTGCCAGTAGTAAGGGCCAGGGAAATGGTTATAGCAATCAGCCCCAGCATTTT. Protein product: CASSKGQGNGYSNQPQHF. This chain connects TRBV19 to TRBJ1-5; D possibly corresponds to TRBD1 (5 bases). The ends were cut back, 4 bases at V and 0 bases at J, with 19 bases in the middle. CDR3 length: 18 amino acids. CDR1 and CDR2 from the germline V gene are LNHDA and SQIVND (reference sequence).

The chain employs TRBV10-3 and TRBJ1-5, with TRBD1 as a possible D gene (5 bases). Germline assignment: CDR1 ENHRY and CDR2 SYGVKD. Trimming stripped 0 bases from V and 0 bases from J, with 12 bases between. The CDR3 has 17 residues. For the CDR3, the DNA is TGTGCCATCAGTGAGTCGGGCCAGGGCATTAGCAATCAGCCCCAGCATTTT. This codes for CAISESGQGISNQPQHF.

As concerns this clone: Sequence at one end of the junction differs from germline and may be a read error. V gene TRBV5-1 combines with J gene TRBJ2-1, with 7 bases fitting TRBD2. The germline V gene encodes CDR1 SGHRS and CDR2 YFSETQ. The CDR3 is 14 amino acids. The CDR3 region is CASSGLAAYNEQFF. The CDR3 nucleotides are TGCGCCAGCAGCGGGCTAGCGGCCTATAATGAGCAGTTCTTC.

This clone was seen just once. The chain has TRBV2 and TRBJ1-3, with a tentative D call TRBD1 (5 bases). Germline CDR1 is SNHLY and CDR2 is FYNNEI. This CDR3 contains 15 residues. The germline V and J ends were trimmed by 10 bases and 3 bases, with 19 bases remaining between them. As DNA, the CDR3 is TGTGCCACCCTGAGGAAGGGGTTTGGTGGAAACACCATATATTTT. Encoded protein: CATLRKGFGGNTIYF.

The rearrangement uses TRBV30 and TRBJ1-1, with no clear D. The CDR3 covers 11 residues. The germline V and J ends were trimmed by 8 bases and 6 bases, with 13 bases remaining between them. The germline V gene has CDR1 GTSNPN and CDR2 SVGIG (reference sequence). CDR3 nucleotide sequence: TGTGCCCCCGGGATAGCGGCTGAAGCTTTCTTT. This codes for CAPGIAAEAFF.

In the case of this clone: This sample includes further DNA sequences coding for the same CDR3. V gene TRBV15 combines with J gene TRBJ2-2; perhaps TRBD2 as D (6 bases). Germline V gives CDR1 LNHNV, CDR2 YYDKDF (reference sequence). The CDR3 length is 16 residues. Trimming cost V 1 base and J 4 bases, with 13 bases left between them. The CDR3 nucleotides are TGTGCCACCAGCAGAGGGGGGACTGGCGGCACCGGGGAGCTGTTTTTT. It codes for CATSRGGTGGTGELFF.

The chain links TRBV7-9 to TRBJ1-2, with no clear D. V was pared by 1 base and J by 1 base, with 7 bases between. This CDR3 comprises 14 residues. CDR1 and CDR2 from the germline V gene are SEHNR and FQNEAQ (reference sequence). CDR3 in amino acids: CASSLENSNYGYTF. Here the CDR3 DNA reads TGTGCCAGCAGCTTAGAAAACAGTAACTATGGCTACACCTTC.

In its sample, this clone was seen once. The gene calls are TRBV14 and TRBJ2-7; TRBD1 agrees at 12 bases. The CDR3 extends over 14 amino acids. In germline, CDR1 is SGHDN, CDR2 FVKESK. V lost 8 bases and J lost 4; bases outside the gene matches: 6. CDR3 bases: TGTGCCAGCGCAGTGGGACAGGGGGCTTACGAGCAGTACTTC. The encoded protein is CASAVGQGAYEQYF.

J is TRBJ1-4 and V is TRBV27; 7 bases agree with TRBD1. After removal of 3 bases from V and 7 bases from J, the junction contained 5 bases not matched to a gene. Germline V gives CDR1 MNHEY, CDR2 SMNVEV (reference sequence). This CDR3 has 14 residues. DNA of the CDR3: TGTGCCAGCAGTTTGACAGGGTGGGCTGAAAAACTGTTTTTT. Translation: CASSLTGWAEKLFF.

The chain employs TRBV5-1 and TRBJ2-6; a weak D match, TRBD1 (5 bases). Germline lookup yields CDR1 SGHRS and CDR2 YFSETQ. Trimming removed 4 bases from V and 2 bases from J, with 13 bases in between. The CDR3 is 16 amino acids. The CDR3 loop reads CASSRDSRAGANVLTF. DNA of the CDR3: TGCGCCAGCAGCAGAGACAGTAGAGCTGGGGCCAACGTCCTGACTTTC.

J is TRBJ2-1 and V is TRBV12-3 or TRBV12-4; 12 bases agree with TRBD1. Germline trimming cut 6 bases from V and 8 bases from J; bases unmatched to any gene: 2. This CDR3 is built from 13 residues. CDR3 nucleotides: TGTGCCAGCAGGGGGACAGGGGGCGATGAGCAGTTCTTC. Residues: CASRGTGGDEQFF.

CDR3 sequence reads: CASRASGRAINEQFF. The CDR3 coding sequence is TGTGCCAGCAGAGCTAGCGGGAGGGCCATCAATGAGCAGTTCTTC. This chain connects TRBV6-6 to TRBJ2-1; 12 bases line up with TRBD2. Trimming removed 6 bases from V and 6 bases from J; junction bases left unmatched: 6. The CDR3 spans 15 residues. Germline lookup yields CDR1 MNHNY and CDR2 SVGAGI (reference sequence).

The V call is TRBV2, the J call TRBJ1-2, with D possibly matching TRBD1 (5 bases). V was cut by 3 bases and J by 2 bases, with 10 bases left in between. The CDR3 contains 14 residues. The germline V gene encodes CDR1 SNHLY and CDR2 FYNNEI. The CDR3 protein is CASSDLGQNYGYTF. Here the CDR3 DNA reads TGTGCCAGCAGTGATCTGGGGCAGAACTATGGCTACACCTTC.

This clone was observed once. CDR3 amino acids: CAWSGQGVHEQYF. Written as DNA, the CDR3 is TGTGCCTGGAGTGGGCAGGGAGTCCACGAGCAGTACTTC. This chain connects TRBV30 to TRBJ2-7; TRBD1 or TRBD2 may be the D gene (5 bases each). V dropped 1 base and J dropped 5 bases, with 12 bases sitting between them. Germline CDR1 reads GTSNPN; CDR2 reads SVGIG (reference sequence). This CDR3 contains 13 residues.

The chain couples TRBV4-1 to TRBJ1-1, with D perhaps TRBD1 (6 bases). This CDR3 comprises 14 residues. V was trimmed by 3 bases and J by 1 base, leaving 9 bases between them. In germline, CDR1 is MGHRA, CDR2 YSYEKL. CDR3 DNA: TGCGCCAGCAGCCATCCGGGGGCGAACACTGAAGCTTTCTTT. Its translation is CASSHPGANTEAFF.

The chain carries TRBV11-2 and TRBJ2-7; 9 nucleotides match TRBD2. CDR1 and CDR2 (germline): SGHAT, FQNNGV. The trim removed 0 bases at V and 2 bases at J, leaving 11 bases unmatched. This CDR3 contains 18 residues. CDR3 sequence (DNA): TGTGCCAGCAGCTTAGAGCTAGCGGGAACATTGATACCCTACGAGCAGTACTTC. Amino acids: CASSLELAGTLIPYEQYF.

This chain joins TRBV5-5 and TRBJ2-6; no clear D gene. V shed 0 bases and J shed 4 bases, with 11 bases lying between them. The CDR3 is 16 residues long. The germline V gene has CDR1 SGHKS and CDR2 YYEKEE (reference sequence). CDR3 coding DNA: TGTGCCAGCAGCTTGGACCCCGGAGCAGGGGCCAACGTCCTGACTTTC. It translates to CASSLDPGAGANVLTF.

This clone has just one count. The rearrangement joins TRBV27 to TRBJ2-7; the match to TRBD2 covers 8 bases. Germline loops: CDR1 MNHEY, CDR2 SMNVEV (reference sequence). V gave up 3 bases and J gave up 0 bases; unmatched junction bases: 1. The length of the CDR3 is 14 residues. The CDR3 DNA follows: TGTGCCAGCAGTTTGACTAGCGCCTCCTACGAGCAGTACTTC. It translates to CASSLTSASYEQYF.

The chain couples TRBV7-9 to TRBJ2-7; 10 bases fit TRBD2. The CDR3 spans 13 residues. The junction had 4 bases not matched to a gene; V was cut back by 7 bases and J by 4 bases. Per germline, CDR1 SEHNR and CDR2 FQNEAQ (reference sequence). CDR3 bases: TGTGCCAGCAAACTAGCGGGAAGTTACGAGCAGTACTTC. Its protein product is CASKLAGSYEQYF. Full variable domain (outside the CDR3, taken from reference TRBV7-9 and TRBJ2-7): DTGVSQNPRHKITKRGQNVTFRCDPISEHNRLYWYRQTLGQGPEFLTYFQNEAQLEKSRLLSDRFSAERPKGSFSTLEIQRTEQGDSAMYLCASKLAGSYEQYFGPGTRLTVT.

The CDR3 bases are TGTGCCAGTAGTCGGACAGGGCGCGGAACCCCAAACACCATATATTTT. Translation: CASSRTGRGTPNTIYF. The V gene is TRBV19, the J gene TRBJ1-3, with 8 bases lining up with TRBD1. After removal of 5 bases from V and 6 bases from J, the junction contained 12 bases not matched to a gene. Germline CDR1 reads LNHDA; CDR2 reads SQIVND (reference sequence). The CDR3 is 16 amino acids.

The V call is TRBV6-4, the J call TRBJ2-7; D unclear. The V gene lost 2 bases and the J gene lost 2 bases, with 10 bases spanning the gap. Per germline, CDR1 MRHNA and CDR2 SNTAGT. There are 14 residues in the CDR3. The CDR3 region is CASSDGNSPYEQYF. CDR3 DNA: TGTGCCAGCAGTGACGGGAACTCGCCCTACGAGCAGTACTTC.